These 28 T cell receptor beta chains share one sample of origin, sequenced in a study of T cell responses to AZD1222 COVID-19 vaccine. TCRdb's copy holds only in-frame clones and misses some; the assay was immunoSEQ multiplex PCR. The sample shows roughly 200,000 clones, approximately 94% of them seen only once. This sample comprised peripheral blood, obtained 28 days after the second dose of the MenACWY control vaccine. These receptors were collected from an adult who received the MenACWY meningococcal vaccine as a control.

The V gene is TRBV6-5, the J gene TRBJ1-3; 12 nucleotides match TRBD1. Germline trimming cut 2 bases from V and 2 bases from J; bases unmatched to any gene: 1. This CDR3 has 16 residues. Germline CDR1 is MNHEY and CDR2 is SVGAGI. The CDR3 loop is CASSYGDRGPGNTIYF. In nucleotides, the CDR3 is TGTGCCAGCAGTTACGGGGACAGGGGGCCTGGAAACACCATATATTTT.

The V and J genes are TRBV5-6 and TRBJ1-2; TRBD1 aligns across 7 bases. There are 15 residues in the CDR3. With 1 base clipped from V and 4 bases from J, the junction kept 7 bases outside the gene matches. CDR1 is SGHDT, CDR2 YYEEEE, per germline. The CDR3 DNA is TGTGCCAGCAGCTTGCCTCTTGACAGGGCCTATGGCTACACCTTC. Its protein product is CASSLPLDRAYGYTF.

The V call is TRBV20-1, the J call TRBJ1-1; maybe TRBD1 (5 bases). Trimming left V 3 bases short and J 1 base short, with 15 bases between. CDR1 is DFQATT and CDR2 is SNEGSKA in the germline V gene (reference sequence). CDR3 size: 15 residues. CDR3 region: CSASLGEATNTEAFF. The CDR3 bases are TGCAGTGCTAGTTTGGGGGAGGCTACGAACACTGAAGCTTTCTTT.

The rearrangement links TRBV21-1 to TRBJ1-6; the listed D gene, TRBD1, was not tested against the DNA. TRBV21-1 is recorded as a pseudogene. CDR3 length: 20 residues. This CDR3 is CASSKGSFWDRSSYNSPLHF. The CDR3 DNA is TGTGCCAGCAGCAAAGGGTCCTTCTGGGACAGGAGCTCCTATAATTCACCCCTCCACTTT.

V usage is TRBV28 and J usage is TRBJ1-4, with D perhaps matching TRBD1 (5 bases). The CDR3 runs 18 residues. CDR1 is MDHEN and CDR2 is SYDVKM in the germline V gene. Trimming left V 3 bases short and J 4 bases short, with 21 bases between. The CDR3 sequence is CASSLRQGGSPHNEKLFF. DNA of the CDR3: TGTGCCAGCAGTTTGAGGCAGGGTGGATCACCTCATAATGAAAAACTGTTTTTT.

The gene calls are TRBV5-1 and TRBJ2-5; 15 nucleotides align to TRBD2. The germline CDR1 and CDR2 sequences are SGHRS and YFSETQ. V dropped 0 bases and J dropped 5; count of bases not matched to a gene: 8. The CDR3 covers 18 residues. The CDR3 nucleotides read TGCGCCAGCAGCTTGGGGACTAGCGGGGGGGCCGGAACGGAGACCCAGTACTTC. This gives the protein CASSLGTSGGAGTETQYF.

The rearrangement links TRBV27 to TRBJ1-1; D is uncertain. V lost 3 bases, J lost 4 bases, and 12 bases lay in between. The CDR3 consists of 14 residues. Germline V gene lookup returns CDR1 MNHEY and CDR2 SMNVEV (reference sequence). This chain's CDR3 is CASSLAPSSTEAFF. The CDR3, as DNA: TGTGCCAGCAGTTTGGCCCCGAGTTCCACTGAAGCTTTCTTT.

This chain connects TRBV6-5 to TRBJ1-5, with no clear D. The CDR3 sequence is 14 residues long. Germline loops: CDR1 MNHEY, CDR2 SVGAGI. Trimming shortened V by 8 bases and J by 0 bases, and 11 bases separated the two germline ends. CDR3 protein: CASEGRISNQPQHF. CDR3 coding DNA: TGTGCCAGCGAAGGACGGATTAGCAATCAGCCCCAGCATTTT.

This clone was seen just once. The J gene is TRBJ1-6, the V gene TRBV6-2 or TRBV6-3; TRBD1 aligns across 10 bases. The V gene end was trimmed by 2 bases and the J gene end by 9 bases; junction bases not matched to a gene: 4. Germline-derived CDR1 and CDR2 are MNHEY and SVGEGT. CDR3 length equals 15 residues. CDR3 sequence: CASSYGTGVGSPLHF. Written as DNA, the CDR3 is TGTGCCAGCAGTTACGGGACAGGGGTTGGTTCACCCCTCCACTTT.

Worth noting for this clone: Other DNA sequences from this sample encode an identical CDR3 as well. The gene calls are TRBV6-5 and TRBJ1-1, with 8 bases that match TRBD1. The CDR3 is 14 residues long. Germline-derived CDR1 and CDR2 are MNHEY and SVGAGI. Losses at the gene ends were 5 bases for V and 1 base for J; bases not matched to a gene: 3. In nucleotides, the CDR3 is TGTGCCAGCAGTCGACAGGGGACGAACACTGAAGCTTTCTTT. Its translation is CASSRQGTNTEAFF.

This chain links TRBV12-5 with TRBJ2-1; 14 bases are a match to TRBD2. The J segment lost 1 base and the V segment lost 7 bases, leaving 15 bases of the junction unmatched. This CDR3 comprises 20 residues. The V gene's germline CDR1 is LGHNT and CDR2 FRNRAP. The CDR3 DNA reads TGTGCTAGTGCACCCCCTCGGGGACTAGCGGGAGACGGGTCCTACAATGAGCAGTTCTTC. Encoded protein: CASAPPRGLAGDGSYNEQFF.

The gene calls are TRBV5-1 and TRBJ2-1; D unresolved. The CDR3 is 13 residues long. The germline V gene encodes CDR1 SGHRS and CDR2 YFSETQ. Deletions cut 0 bases from V and 5 bases from J, with 6 bases between. CDR3 amino acids: CASSLEVDNEQFF. The CDR3 nucleotides read TGCGCCAGCAGCTTGGAAGTAGACAATGAGCAGTTCTTC.

The chain joins TRBV18 to TRBJ1-1, with D tentatively TRBD1 (5 bases). Germline values: CDR1 KGHSH, CDR2 LQKENI. This CDR3 contains 14 residues. Trimming pared 4 bases from V and 4 bases from J, leaving 13 bases between. CDR3 loop: CASSQGLGGTEAFF. In nucleotides, the CDR3 is TGTGCCAGCTCACAGGGCCTGGGGGGCACTGAAGCTTTCTTT.

The chain is built from TRBV2 and TRBJ2-7; 7 nucleotides align to TRBD1. J lost 4 bases, V lost 4 bases, and 4 bases had no gene match. CDR3 length equals 13 residues. Germline V lookup: CDR1 SNHLY, CDR2 FYNNEI. Written as DNA, the CDR3 is TGTGCCAGCAGTGGGACAGGAATTTACGAGCAGTACTTC. Translating it yields CASSGTGIYEQYF. The full variable domain, its missing parts supplied by reference TRBV2 and TRBJ2-7, is EPEVTQTPSHQVTQMGQEVILRCVPISNHLYFYWYRQILGQKVEFLVSFYNNEISEKSEIFDDQFSVERPDGSNFTLKIRSTKLEDSAMYFCASSGTGIYEQYFGPGTRLTVT.

The CDR3 coding sequence is TGTGCCAGCAGTGAATGGGACGCTTACTACGAGCAGTACTTC. It is translated as CASSEWDAYYEQYF. The chain links TRBV6-1 to TRBJ2-7, with D possibly being TRBD1 or TRBD2 (5 bases each). V was clipped by 2 bases and J by 3 bases, with 11 bases between them. The CDR3 covers 14 residues. The germline V gene has CDR1 MNHNS and CDR2 SASEGT.

The gene calls are TRBV30 and TRBJ2-7, with D perhaps given as TRBD1 or TRBD2 (6 bases each). Germline values: CDR1 GTSNPN, CDR2 SVGIG (reference sequence). This CDR3 contains 12 residues. Trimming stripped 4 bases from V and 5 bases from J, with 12 bases between. In DNA, the CDR3 is TGTGCCTGGACCAGAGGGGGGAACGAGCAGTACTTC. Amino acids: CAWTRGGNEQYF.

This chain uses TRBV5-1 with TRBJ2-7; possibly TRBD2 for D (5 bases). This CDR3 comprises 14 residues. The germline V gene has CDR1 SGHRS and CDR2 YFSETQ. V was pared by 5 bases and J by 5 bases, with 17 bases between. CDR3 nucleotides: TGCGCCAGCAGTCCGGGGTCCGGAGAGAACGAGCAGTACTTC. Translating it yields CASSPGSGENEQYF.

The V call is TRBV5-4, the J call TRBJ1-3, with D unclear. V was pared by 4 bases and J by 2 bases, with 13 bases between. The germline gives CDR1 SGHNT, CDR2 YYREEE (reference sequence). The CDR3 spans 15 residues. DNA of the CDR3: TGTGCCAGCAGCCCCGTCGGCGGCACTGGAAACACCATATATTTT. Protein: CASSPVGGTGNTIYF. Full variable domain (outside the CDR3, taken from reference TRBV5-4 and TRBJ1-3): ETGVTQSPTHLIKTRGQQVTLRCSSQSGHNTVSWYQQALGQGPQFIFQYYREEENGRGNFPPRFSGLQFPNYSSELNVNALELDDSALYLCASSPVGGTGNTIYFGEGSWLTVV.

The gene calls are TRBV9 and TRBJ1-1; D is unresolved. Germline V CDR1 and CDR2: SGDLS, YYNGEE. V was clipped by 4 bases and J by 0 bases, with 10 bases between them. The CDR3 has 14 amino acids. The CDR3, as DNA: TGTGCCAGCAGCCGTAGGGCAGTGAACACTGAAGCTTTCTTT. This translates into CASSRRAVNTEAFF.

V is TRBV19 and J is TRBJ2-1, with D uncertain. Germline-derived CDR1 and CDR2 are LNHDA and SQIVND (reference sequence). Trimming removed 0 bases from V and 0 bases from J, with 12 bases in between. The CDR3 covers 17 residues. The DNA for the CDR3 is TGTGCCAGTAGTATAGAACGGACGGGTAACTCCTACAATGAGCAGTTCTTC. It codes for CASSIERTGNSYNEQFF.

This clone was counted a single time. CDR3 sequence reads: CASSLGQGANSPLHF. DNA of the CDR3: TGCGCCAGCAGCTTGGGGCAGGGGGCGAATTCACCCCTCCACTTT. The rearrangement joins TRBV5-1 to TRBJ1-6; 8 positions agree with TRBD1. Per germline, CDR1 SGHRS and CDR2 YFSETQ. The CDR3 is made up of 15 amino acids. V dropped 0 bases and J dropped 7; count of bases not matched to a gene: 3.

The chain combines TRBV18 with TRBJ2-7, with D hard to call. Deletions cut 0 bases from V and 3 bases from J, with 15 bases between. The length of the CDR3 is 16 residues. The germline gives CDR1 KGHSH, CDR2 LQKENI. Written as DNA, the CDR3 is TGTGCCAGCTCACCACCCTCCGTCGGGTTATACTACGAGCAGTACTTC. As protein: CASSPPSVGLYYEQYF. The variable domain in full, completed from reference TRBV18 and TRBJ2-7, reads NAGVMQNPRHLVRRRGQEARLRCSPMKGHSHVYWYRQLPEEGLKFMVYLQKENIIDESGMPKERFSAEFPKEGPSILRIQQVVRGDSAAYFCASSPPSVGLYYEQYFGPGTRLTVT.

This clone has more than one count but fewer than ten. This chain uses TRBV19 with TRBJ2-7, with 7 bases aligning to TRBD2. This CDR3 is built from 15 residues. Germline V CDR1 and CDR2: LNHDA, SQIVND (reference sequence). V was pared by 6 bases and J by 0 bases, with 8 bases of the junction left unmatched. The CDR3 DNA is TGTGCCAGTAGCTTAATAGCGGGTGCCTCCTACGAGCAGTACTTC. It yields the protein CASSLIAGASYEQYF.

This rearrangement joins TRBV3-1 (or the pseudogene TRBV3-2) to TRBJ2-7; TRBD2 aligns across 9 bases. The V gene end was trimmed by 1 base and the J gene end by 6 bases; junction bases not matched to a gene: 7. The CDR3 has 15 amino acids. CDR1 and CDR2 (germline): LGHDT, YNNKEL (reference sequence). The DNA for the CDR3 is TGTGCCAGCAGCCAAGTCCCTAGCGGGATCAGCGAGCAGTACTTC. Amino acids: CASSQVPSGISEQYF.

Only a few counts were recorded for this clone. The chain couples TRBV28 to TRBJ2-1; no definite D call. CDR1 is MDHEN, CDR2 SYDVKM, per germline. With 3 bases removed from V and 3 bases from J, the gap between germline ends came to 12 bases. The CDR3 contains 15 residues. The CDR3 DNA sequence: TGTGCCAGCAGTTTTCTGTCAGAAGGCTACAATGAGCAGTTCTTC. It codes for CASSFLSEGYNEQFF.

The gene calls are TRBV6-5 and TRBJ2-1; the match to TRBD1 covers 7 bases. CDR1 and CDR2 (germline): MNHEY, SVGAGI. The CDR3 runs 13 residues. The V segment lost 6 bases and the J segment 4 bases; nucleotides outside the gene matches: 3. The CDR3 DNA reads TGTGCCAGCAGGGGGACAGATTACAATGAGCAGTTCTTC. It encodes CASRGTDYNEQFF.

The rearrangement uses TRBV9 and TRBJ2-7; TRBD2 is a possible D gene (6 bases). In germline, CDR1 is SGDLS, CDR2 YYNGEE. V was trimmed by 3 bases and J by 3 bases, leaving 16 bases between them. The CDR3 extends over 15 amino acids. CDR3 in DNA: TGTGCCAGCAGCGCTGGGTCGGGAGTGGTCTACGAGCAGTACTTC. Translating it yields CASSAGSGVVYEQYF.

The chain employs TRBV2 and TRBJ2-2, with D tentatively TRBD2 (7 bases). V was shortened by 7 bases and J by 7 bases, with 13 bases between the two germline ends. The CDR3 length is 13 residues. Germline CDR1 SNHLY, CDR2 FYNNEI. The CDR3 is CASTEGGGGELFF. The CDR3 coding sequence is TGTGCCAGCACAGAAGGGGGGGGCGGGGAGCTGTTTTTT.